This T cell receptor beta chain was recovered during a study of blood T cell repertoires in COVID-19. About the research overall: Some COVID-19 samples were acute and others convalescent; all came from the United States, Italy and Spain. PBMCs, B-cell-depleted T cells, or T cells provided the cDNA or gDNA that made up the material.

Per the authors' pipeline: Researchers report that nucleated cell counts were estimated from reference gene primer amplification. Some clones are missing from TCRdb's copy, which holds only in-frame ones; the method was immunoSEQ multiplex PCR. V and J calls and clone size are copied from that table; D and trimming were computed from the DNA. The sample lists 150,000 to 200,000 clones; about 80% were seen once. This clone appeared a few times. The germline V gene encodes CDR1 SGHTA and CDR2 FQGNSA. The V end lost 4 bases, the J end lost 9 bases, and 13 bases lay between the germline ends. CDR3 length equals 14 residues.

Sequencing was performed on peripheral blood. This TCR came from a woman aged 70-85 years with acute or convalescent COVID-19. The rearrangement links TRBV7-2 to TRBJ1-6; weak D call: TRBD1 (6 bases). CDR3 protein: CASSSGQWTSPLHF. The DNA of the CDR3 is TGTGCCAGCAGCTCCGGACAGTGGACTTCACCCCTCCACTTT. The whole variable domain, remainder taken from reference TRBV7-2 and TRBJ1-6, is GAGVSQSPSNKVTEKGKDVELRCDPISGHTALYWYRQSLGQGLEFLIYFQGNSAPDKSGLPSDRFSAERTGGSVSTLTIQRTQQEDSAVYLCASSSGQWTSPLHFGNGTRLTVT.